Below, 8 T cell receptor beta chains from the same sample are listed, as sequenced in a study of blood T cell repertoires in COVID-19. Profiled with immunoSEQ multiplex PCR; TCRdb holds only in-frame clones, not every one. The sample includes nearly 55,000 clones, approximately 80% of them seen just once. Sequencing was carried out using peripheral blood. The receptors were sampled from a human donor with active or convalescent COVID-19. The donor label of this sample is uncertain.

V is TRBV7-9 and J is TRBJ2-7; TRBD1 might be the D (5 bases). The CDR3 contains 14 residues. CDR1 and CDR2 from the germline V gene are SEHNR and FQNEAQ (reference sequence). Deletions cut 5 bases from V and 6 bases from J, with 17 bases between. CDR3 sequence (DNA): TGTGCCAGCAGCCCCCGGACAAGCTCGACCGAGCAGTACTTC. Encoded protein: CASSPRTSSTEQYF.

The V gene is TRBV7-9, the J gene TRBJ1-1; D gene uncertain. Germline V CDR1 and CDR2: SEHNR, FQNEAQ (reference sequence). V dropped 1 base and J dropped 2 bases, with 11 bases sitting between them. The CDR3 totals 15 residues. The CDR3 spells CASSLEYGRNTEAFF. The DNA of the CDR3 is TGTGCCAGCAGCTTAGAGTACGGGAGAAACACTGAAGCTTTCTTT. Combining the CDR3 with reference TRBV7-9 and TRBJ1-1 gives the whole variable domain DTGVSQNPRHKITKRGQNVTFRCDPISEHNRLYWYRQTLGQGPEFLTYFQNEAQLEKSRLLSDRFSAERPKGSFSTLEIQRTEQGDSAMYLCASSLEYGRNTEAFFGQGTRLTVV.

The chain combines TRBV11-3 with TRBJ2-1; D may be TRBD2 (6 bases). V was trimmed by 4 bases and J by 9 bases, leaving 13 bases between them. The CDR3 covers 13 residues. Per germline, CDR1 SGHNT and CDR2 YENEEA. The CDR3, as DNA: TGTGCCAGCAGCTCCCCGCGGGATCCTGAGCAGTTCTTC. Protein sequence: CASSSPRDPEQFF.

The chain couples TRBV7-2 to TRBJ2-5, with TRBD2 matching 9 bases. V dropped 3 bases and J dropped 4; count of bases not matched to a gene: 0. The germline V gene has CDR1 SGHTA and CDR2 FQGNSA. The CDR3 has 13 amino acids. CDR3: CASSFSGRETQYF. The CDR3 bases are TGTGCCAGCAGCTTTAGCGGGAGAGAGACCCAGTACTTC.

This rearrangement joins TRBV6-5 to TRBJ1-1; 8 nucleotides match TRBD1. This CDR3 is built from 14 residues. Unmatched junction bases numbered 5, after V lost 7 bases and J lost 1 base. Germline V gene data show CDR1 as MNHEY and CDR2 as SVGAGI. CDR3 nucleotide sequence: TGTGCCAGCACTCCAGGACAGGGGAACACTGAAGCTTTCTTT. This gives the protein CASTPGQGNTEAFF.

The gene calls are TRBV12-5 and TRBJ1-5; possible D gene TRBD1, 6 bases. This CDR3 has 16 residues. Trimming removed 2 bases from V and 7 bases from J, with 18 bases in between. Germline values: CDR1 LGHNT, CDR2 FRNRAP. CDR3 region: CASGLREGGRAQPQHF. CDR3 sequence (DNA): TGTGCTAGTGGTTTGCGCGAGGGGGGGCGGGCACAGCCCCAGCATTTT.

V and J are TRBV5-8 and TRBJ1-5; possible D gene TRBD1, 6 bases. V gave up 2 bases and J gave up 8 bases, with 11 bases separating them. The CDR3 is 13 residues long. Germline lookup yields CDR1 SGHTS and CDR2 YDEGEE. Written as DNA, the CDR3 is TGTGCCAGCAGCTTAAGGGGGTTCGAGCCCCAGCATTTT. This gives the protein CASSLRGFEPQHF. Supplemented by reference TRBV5-8 and TRBJ1-5, the full variable domain reads EAGVTQSPTHLIKTRGQQATLRCSPISGHTSVYWYQQALGLGLQFLLWYDEGEERNRGNFPPRFSGRQFPNYSSELNVNALELEDSALYLCASSLRGFEPQHFGDGTRLSIL.

V gene TRBV6-2 or TRBV6-3 combines with J gene TRBJ2-3; 8 bases map to TRBD2. CDR1 and CDR2 from the germline V gene are MNHEY and SVGEGT. V lost 0 bases to trimming and J lost 9 bases; unmatched junction nucleotides: 11. This CDR3 has 16 residues. The CDR3 reads CASSYSPGLGRRTQYF. CDR3 sequence (DNA): TGTGCCAGCAGTTACTCACCGGGACTAGGGCGTAGGACGCAGTATTTT.